The 4 T cell receptor beta chains below all came from one sample that was sequenced in a study of OX40 agonist ivuxolimab in advanced cancers. Here immunoSEQ multiplex PCR was the method, and the copy in TCRdb shows in-frame clones only, minus some. The data contain 6,000 to 6,500 clones, 80% to 85% of them singletons. Sequences were derived from CD4+ or CD8+ T cells sorted from blood, sampled in a trial of the OX40 agonist ivuxolimab. The receptor source for this set is an adult with an advanced solid tumor such as melanoma, head and neck, liver or kidney cancer.

This chain connects TRBV5-1 to TRBJ2-1; 10 nucleotides line up with TRBD2. The CDR3 spans 16 residues. Germline assignment: CDR1 SGHRS and CDR2 YFSETQ. The V gene end was trimmed by 3 bases and the J gene end by 0 bases; junction bases not matched to a gene: 3. This CDR3 is CASSWSGGASYNEQFF. CDR3 DNA sequence: TGCGCCAGCAGCTGGAGCGGGGGGGCCTCCTACAATGAGCAGTTCTTC. The full variable domain, its missing parts supplied by reference TRBV5-1 and TRBJ2-1, is KAGVTQTPRYLIKTRGQQVTLSCSPISGHRSVSWYQQTPGQGLQFLFEYFSETQRNKGNFPGRFSGRQFSNSRSEMNVSTLELGDSALYLCASSWSGGASYNEQFFGPGTRLTVL.

V and J are TRBV21-1 and TRBJ1-5. TRBV21-1 corresponds to a pseudogene. The CDR3 consists of 16 residues. The CDR3 is CASSKEQRWSNQPQHF. Here the CDR3 DNA reads TGTGCCAGCAGCAAAGAACAGAGGTGGAGCAATCAGCCCCAGCATTTT.

The chain uses TRBV5-4 and TRBJ1-1; no definite D call. Germline V gives CDR1 SGHNT, CDR2 YYREEE (reference sequence). V was shortened by 6 bases and J by 0 bases, with 9 bases between the two germline ends. The CDR3 totals 13 residues. CDR3 coding DNA: TGTGCCAGCACCCCGGAGGTGAACACTGAAGCTTTCTTT. This sequence encodes CASTPEVNTEAFF.

The V gene is TRBV13, the J gene TRBJ2-7; TRBD1 aligns across 10 bases. With V trimmed by 5 bases and J by 4 bases, 5 bases remained unmatched. The CDR3 spans 14 residues. Germline V gene lookup returns CDR1 PRHDT and CDR2 FYEKMQ (reference sequence). CDR3 bases: TGTGCCAGCAGCAGGGACAGGGGCTCGTACGAGCAGTACTTC. The encoded protein is CASSRDRGSYEQYF.